This TCR beta chain was observed in a study of blood T cells in healthy people across ages. At the level of the study: When template switching was applied, about one barcoded beta molecule was captured per two T cells. Study-level results: The diversity estimates, figures obtained from one million T cells, were considered underestimates.

This clonotype is a singleton in its sample. Its specificity is unknown. It was approximately 10 milliliters of peripheral blood that were drawn from each donor. Isolation yielded PBMCs, at least 6.5 million per sample, in every case. Germline V gives CDR1 SGDLS, CDR2 YYNGEE. V was clipped by 0 bases and J by 2 bases, with 6 bases between them. This CDR3 is built from 14 residues. The second PCR ran about 6 to 11 cycles with a sample-barcoded 5' primer and J-beta primers. One entry per CDR3 protein results from TCRdb running MiXCR on the 5' RACE reads. Altogether 550,000 to 750,000 distinct CDR3 sequences are present, about 21% being singletons, with the ten largest covering 3.6%.

The rearrangement links TRBV9 to TRBJ1-3; TRBD1 might be the D (5 bases). Sequencing input: blood. The receptor was isolated from a man between 65 and 85 years old in good health. The CDR3 DNA reads TGTGCCAGCAGCGTAGGGGGCCCTGGAAACACCATATATTTT. Protein: CASSVGGPGNTIYF.